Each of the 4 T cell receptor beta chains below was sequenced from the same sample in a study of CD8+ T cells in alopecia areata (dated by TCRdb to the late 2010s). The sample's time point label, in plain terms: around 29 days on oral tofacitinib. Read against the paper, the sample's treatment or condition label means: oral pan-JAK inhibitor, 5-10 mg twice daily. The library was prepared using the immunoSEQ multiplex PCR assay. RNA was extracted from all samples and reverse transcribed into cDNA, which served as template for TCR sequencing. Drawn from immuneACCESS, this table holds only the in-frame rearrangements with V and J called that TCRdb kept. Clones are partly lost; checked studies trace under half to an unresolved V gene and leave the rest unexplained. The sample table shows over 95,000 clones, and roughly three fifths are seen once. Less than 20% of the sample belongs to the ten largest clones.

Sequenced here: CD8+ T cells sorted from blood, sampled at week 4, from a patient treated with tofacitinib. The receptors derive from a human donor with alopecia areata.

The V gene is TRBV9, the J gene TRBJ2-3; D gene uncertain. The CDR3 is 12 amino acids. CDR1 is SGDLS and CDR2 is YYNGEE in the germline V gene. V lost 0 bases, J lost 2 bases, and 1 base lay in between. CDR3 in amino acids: CASSVDTDTQYF. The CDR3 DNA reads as TGTGCCAGCAGCGTAGACACAGATACGCAGTATTTT.

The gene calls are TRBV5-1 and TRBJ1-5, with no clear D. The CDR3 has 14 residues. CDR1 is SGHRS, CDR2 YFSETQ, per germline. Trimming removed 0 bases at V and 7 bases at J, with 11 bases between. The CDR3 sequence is CASSLGGGSQPQHF. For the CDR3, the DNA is TGCGCCAGCAGCTTGGGGGGAGGGAGCCAGCCCCAGCATTTT.

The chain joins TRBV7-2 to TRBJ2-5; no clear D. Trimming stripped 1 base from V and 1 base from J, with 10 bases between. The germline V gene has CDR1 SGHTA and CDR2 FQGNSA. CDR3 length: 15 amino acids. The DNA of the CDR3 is TGTGCCAGCAGCTTAGATGTTGGCAGCCAAGAGACCCAGTACTTC. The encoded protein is CASSLDVGSQETQYF.

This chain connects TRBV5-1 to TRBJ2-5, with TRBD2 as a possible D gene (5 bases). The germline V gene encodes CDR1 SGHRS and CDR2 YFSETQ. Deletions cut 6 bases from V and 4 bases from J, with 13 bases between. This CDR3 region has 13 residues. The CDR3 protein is CASMGDYIETQYF. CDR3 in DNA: TGCGCCAGCATGGGAGATTACATAGAGACCCAGTACTTC.